These 29 T cell receptor beta chains were sequenced from one sample in a study of monozygotic twins with inflammatory bowel disease. TCRdb re-called the 5' RACE reads and shows each CDR3 protein once, DNA omitted. The table gives some 450,000 distinct CDR3 sequences; the top ten clones make up roughly 2.3% of it. The specimen sequenced was blood. These receptors originate from a human donor with ulcerative colitis or Crohn's disease, or a healthy co-twin of an affected twin (not recorded which).

The V gene is TRBV5-1, the J gene TRBJ2-7; TCRdb indicates TRBD1, and absent DNA this call remains unverified. This CDR3 region has 15 residues. Germline-derived CDR1 and CDR2 are SGHRS and YFSETQ. Here the CDR3 reads CASSPEGQGRNEQYF.

The chain has TRBV3-1 and TRBJ2-3; the TCRdb call, TRBD2, lacks DNA for checking. Per the germline V gene, CDR1 is LGHDT and CDR2 is YNNKEL (reference sequence). The CDR3 has 15 residues. The CDR3 sequence is CASSQDGTGGDTQYF.

The J gene is TRBJ2-1, the V gene TRBV7-9; TCRdb outputs TRBD1, but without DNA this stays unchecked. CDR1 and CDR2 from the germline V gene are SEHNR and FQNEAQ (reference sequence). The CDR3 totals 14 residues. CDR3 amino acids: CASSLLVGGDEQFF.

V is TRBV29-1 and J is TRBJ2-7; TCRdb's D call, TRBD2, is unchecked because there is no DNA. The CDR3 is made up of 17 amino acids. In germline, CDR1 is SQVTM, CDR2 ANQGSEA. The CDR3 loop is CSVEAPGLAGGGYEQYF.

This chain connects TRBV19 to TRBJ2-1. The CDR3 consists of 14 residues. Germline CDR1 and CDR2: LNHDA and SQIVND (reference sequence). CDR3 region: CASSTAGSYNEQFF.

The chain carries TRBV11-2 and TRBJ1-1; TCRdb reports TRBD1, a call that lacks DNA to check it against. This CDR3 has 15 amino acids. CDR1 is SGHAT, CDR2 FQNNGV, per germline. This CDR3 is CASSDNRDMNTEAFF. Drawing the rest from reference TRBV11-2 and TRBJ1-1, the complete variable domain is EAGVAQSPRYKIIEKRQSVAFWCNPISGHATLYWYQQILGQGPKLLIQFQNNGVVDDSQLPKDRFSAERLKGVDSTLKIQPAKLEDSAVYLCASSDNRDMNTEAFFGQGTRLTVV.

This chain uses TRBV7-9 with TRBJ1-2. The CDR3 is made up of 13 amino acids. The germline V gene encodes CDR1 SEHNR and CDR2 FQNEAQ (reference sequence). This CDR3 reads CASSPTAIYGYTF.

V gene TRBV7-2 combines with J gene TRBJ2-2. This CDR3 region has 14 residues. Germline CDR1 is SGHTA and CDR2 is FQGNSA. The CDR3 here is CASSPQRNTGELFF.

J is TRBJ2-7 and V is TRBV20-1. CDR3 size: 15 residues. Germline values: CDR1 DFQATT, CDR2 SNEGSKA (reference sequence). The CDR3 here is CSARGLGWPRYEQYF.

The chain carries TRBV12-3 or TRBV12-4 and TRBJ1-1. The CDR3 runs 14 residues. CDR3 amino acids: CASSLEGGVAEAFF.

The V gene is TRBV7-3, the J gene TRBJ2-7. The CDR3 loop spans 13 amino acids. Germline V gene sequence: CDR1 SGHTA, CDR2 FQGTGA. CDR3: CASSSTGVHEQYF.

The chain couples TRBV10-3 to TRBJ2-5; TCRdb names TRBD1, which stays unverified in the absence of DNA. In germline, CDR1 is ENHRY, CDR2 SYGVKD. The CDR3 length is 16 residues. This CDR3 reads CAISEAPNRGEETQYF.

The genes are TRBV7-2 and TRBJ2-3; TCRdb's D call, TRBD2, is unchecked because there is no DNA. The CDR3 is 14 amino acids. Germline V gene sequence: CDR1 SGHTA, CDR2 FQGNSA. The CDR3 spells CASSLLAGRDTQYF.

The rearrangement joins TRBV12-3 or TRBV12-4 to TRBJ2-1; there is no DNA to check the TCRdb D call of TRBD2. This CDR3 region has 12 residues. The CDR3 sequence: CASTPEGFEQFF.

This sequence joins TRBV20-1 and TRBJ1-1. CDR1 and CDR2 (germline): DFQATT, SNEGSKA (reference sequence). The CDR3 totals 13 residues. The CDR3 protein is CSARSSGITEAFF.

This chain links TRBV9 with TRBJ2-3. This CDR3 is built from 12 residues. Germline-derived CDR1 and CDR2 are SGDLS and YYNGEE. The CDR3 sequence is CASSVPQDTQYF.

The chain uses TRBV29-1 and TRBJ2-7; the TRBD1 assignment by TCRdb is unverifiable without DNA. The germline gives CDR1 SQVTM, CDR2 ANQGSEA. The CDR3 runs to 13 residues. The CDR3: CSVAPGGSYEQYF.

The rearrangement links TRBV4-3 to TRBJ2-1; the TCRdb D gene call, TRBD1, has no DNA to confirm it. Looked up from germline, CDR1 is LGHNA and CDR2 is YSLEER. The CDR3 runs 15 residues. This CDR3 is CASSQGQGAYNEQFF.

The chain recombines TRBV15 with TRBJ1-1; TCRdb indicates TRBD1, and absent DNA this call remains unverified. This CDR3 spans 15 amino acids. Germline CDR1 is LNHNV and CDR2 is YYDKDF (reference sequence). Here the CDR3 reads CATSRVAGVFSEAFF. The full variable domain, in which reference TRBV15 and TRBJ1-1 provide the parts outside the CDR3, is DAMVIQNPRYQVTQFGKPVTLSCSQTLNHNVMYWYQQKSSQAPKLLFHYYDKDFNNEADTPDNFQSRRPNTSFCFLDIRSPGLGDTAMYLCATSRVAGVFSEAFFGQGTRLTVV.

V is TRBV2 and J is TRBJ2-3; checking the TCRdb D call of TRBD1 is not possible without DNA. Per the germline V gene, CDR1 is SNHLY and CDR2 is FYNNEI. This CDR3 is built from 16 residues. The CDR3 here is CASSRGVSIDRDTQYF.

The chain recombines TRBV27 with TRBJ2-7; TCRdb's D call, TRBD1, is unchecked because there is no DNA. Germline CDR1 reads MNHEY; CDR2 reads SMNVEV (reference sequence). The CDR3 totals 16 residues. The CDR3: CASSYSPGGDPYEQYF.

This chain links TRBV7-2 with TRBJ1-2. Per germline, CDR1 SGHTA and CDR2 FQGNSA. The CDR3 contains 15 residues. This CDR3 is CASSLGQVSYYGYTF.

This chain's CDR3 is CASSFPGELYEQYF. The chain has TRBV7-8 and TRBJ2-7; there is no DNA to check the TCRdb D call of TRBD1. Germline CDR1 and CDR2: SGHVS and FQNEAQ. This CDR3 has 14 residues.

The chain is built from TRBV7-2 and TRBJ2-3; TCRdb's D call, TRBD2, is unchecked because there is no DNA. Germline loops: CDR1 SGHTA, CDR2 FQGNSA. The CDR3 totals 14 residues. CDR3 amino acids: CASSSGPSTDTQYF. Full variable domain (missing parts from reference TRBV7-2 and TRBJ2-3): GAGVSQSPSNKVTEKGKDVELRCDPISGHTALYWYRQSLGQGLEFLIYFQGNSAPDKSGLPSDRFSAERTGGSVSTLTIQRTQQEDSAVYLCASSSGPSTDTQYFGPGTRLTVL.

The genes are TRBV6-2 or TRBV6-3 and TRBJ2-2; the TCRdb call, TRBD1, lacks DNA for checking. Looked up from germline, CDR1 is MNHEY and CDR2 is SVGEGT. This CDR3 is built from 15 residues. The CDR3: CASSYQGQGPGELFF.

V usage is TRBV6-1 and J usage is TRBJ1-2. The germline V gene has CDR1 MNHNS and CDR2 SASEGT. The CDR3 runs to 11 residues. This chain's CDR3 is CASMTAYGYTF.

This chain joins TRBV5-1 and TRBJ2-7; no DNA is available, so the TRBD1 call from TCRdb remains unchecked. CDR3 length equals 13 residues. CDR1 is SGHRS and CDR2 is YFSETQ in the germline V gene. This CDR3 is CASSFSRGYEQYF.

The V and J genes are TRBV6-2 or TRBV6-3 and TRBJ2-3; as DNA is missing, the TRBD2 call by TCRdb cannot be tested. The germline CDR1 and CDR2 sequences are MNHEY and SVGEGT. CDR3 length equals 19 residues. The CDR3 is CASSAIFASGRPSTDTQYF.

The V call is TRBV29-1, the J call TRBJ1-1; the TCRdb call, TRBD1, lacks DNA for checking. This CDR3 contains 14 residues. Germline CDR1 reads SQVTM; CDR2 reads ANQGSEA. The CDR3 spells CSVARTGGDTEAFF.